A selection of T cell receptor beta chains follows, all from one sample in a study of OX40 agonist ivuxolimab in advanced cancers. Repertoires were generated with immunoSEQ multiplex PCR, while TCRdb's copy carries only in-frame clones and drops some. Of 76,000 or so clones listed, 65% to 90% are singletons. This material consisted of CD4+ or CD8+ T cells sorted from blood, taken in a trial of the OX40 agonist ivuxolimab. The source is an adult with an advanced solid tumor such as melanoma, head and neck, liver or kidney cancer. The CDR3 runs from the conserved cysteine through the conserved F or W. The order of the fields is D gene, clone size, V gene, J gene, CDR3 DNA, CDR3 protein. The D gene is left open where the match is weak. The size entry is marked missing in some rows and otherwise reads once, few, many or a size class.

D gene: .
clone size: .
V gene: TRBV2
J gene: TRBJ1-2
CDR3 DNA: TGTGCCAGCAGTGAACTATATGGCTACACCTTC
CDR3 protein: CASSELYGYTF

D gene: .
clone size: .
V gene: TRBV28
J gene: TRBJ1-3
CDR3 DNA: TGTGCCAGCAGTTTGTCTTCAGTCTCTGGAAACACCATATATTTT
CDR3 protein: CASSLSSVSGNTIYF

D gene: .
clone size: once
V gene: TRBV5-6
J gene: TRBJ2-4
CDR3 DNA: TGTGCCAGCAGCTTGGGGGAAAGCATTCAGTACTTC
CDR3 protein: CASSLGESIQYF

D gene: .
clone size: .
V gene: TRBV5-1
J gene: TRBJ1-2
CDR3 DNA: TGCGCCAGCAGCTTGGACCATGGCTACACCTTC
CDR3 protein: CASSLDHGYTF

D gene: .
clone size: .
V gene: TRBV2
J gene: TRBJ1-4
CDR3 DNA: TGTGCCAGCCAGGAAAGTGGCGAAAAACTGTTTTTT
CDR3 protein: CASQESGEKLFF

D gene: .
clone size: .
V gene: TRBV6-6
J gene: TRBJ2-5
CDR3 DNA: TGTGCCAGCAGTTACGGGGGGGCCTCGGAGACCCAGTACTTC
CDR3 protein: CASSYGGASETQYF

D gene: .
clone size: .
V gene: TRBV6-1
J gene: TRBJ1-1
CDR3 DNA: TGTGCCAGCATCAAGGGGGACATGAACACTGAAGCTTTCTTT
CDR3 protein: CASIKGDMNTEAFF

D gene: .
clone size: .
V gene: TRBV5-1
J gene: TRBJ1-4
CDR3 DNA: TGCGCCAGCAGCCCCCTCGAGGGGGGTGAAAAACTGTTTTTT
CDR3 protein: CASSPLEGGEKLFF

D gene: TRBD1
clone size: few
V gene: TRBV14
J gene: TRBJ2-7
CDR3 DNA: TGTGCCAGCAGCCGAGACCGGGACAGTCAGCGGTACTTC
CDR3 protein: CASSRDRDSQRYF

D gene: .
clone size: once
V gene: TRBV19
J gene: TRBJ2-7
CDR3 DNA: TGTGCCAGTAGCCCGACGAGGGACGAGCAGTACTTC
CDR3 protein: CASSPTRDEQYF

D gene: TRBD1
clone size: .
V gene: TRBV6-6
J gene: TRBJ1-4
CDR3 DNA: TGTGCCAGCAGACCACAGGGGCTCCCTAATGAAAAACTGTTTTTT
CDR3 protein: CASRPQGLPNEKLFF

D gene: .
clone size: .
V gene: TRBV15
J gene: TRBJ2-1
CDR3 DNA: TGTGCCACCAGCAGATCCTCCACAGAGAATGAGCAGTTCTTC
CDR3 protein: CATSRSSTENEQFF

D gene: TRBD1
clone size: .
V gene: TRBV11-1
J gene: TRBJ2-7
CDR3 DNA: TGTGCCAGCAGCTTAGCCCTCGGGGAACAGGGGAACACCTACGAGCAGTACTTC
CDR3 protein: CASSLALGEQGNTYEQYF

D gene: .
clone size: .
V gene: TRBV7-3
J gene: TRBJ2-5
CDR3 DNA: TGTGCCAGCAGCTTAATAGGCTCCGAGACCCAGTACTTC
CDR3 protein: CASSLIGSETQYF

D gene: TRBD2
clone size: .
V gene: TRBV18
J gene: TRBJ2-1
CDR3 DNA: TGTGCCAGCTCACCTCCCGCGGGGGGGCCCTTTAATGAGCAGTTCTTC
CDR3 protein: CASSPPAGGPFNEQFF

D gene: .
clone size: .
V gene: TRBV2
J gene: TRBJ1-5
CDR3 DNA: TGTGCCAGCAGTTTTACCAAACCCCCAATATATAGCAATCAGCCCCAGCATTTT
CDR3 protein: CASSFTKPPIYSNQPQHF

D gene: .
clone size: .
V gene: TRBV11-2
J gene: TRBJ2-1
CDR3 DNA: TGTGCCAGCAGCTTAGAGAGCTCGGTAAGCTCCTACAATGAGCAGTTCTTC
CDR3 protein: CASSLESSVSSYNEQFF

D gene: .
clone size: .
V gene: TRBV5-1
J gene: TRBJ1-4
CDR3 DNA: TGCGCCAGCAGCTCACAGGGTGGGGCTGAAAAACTGTTTTTT
CDR3 protein: CASSSQGGAEKLFF

D gene: TRBD2
clone size: .
V gene: TRBV18
J gene: TRBJ2-5
CDR3 DNA: TGTGCCAGCTCACCCGTTAGCGGGGGGTTTGAGACCCAGTACTTC
CDR3 protein: CASSPVSGGFETQYF

D gene: .
clone size: .
V gene: TRBV19
J gene: TRBJ1-1
CDR3 DNA: TGTGCCAGTAGTTTCGGACCCGGGATGAACACTGAAGCTTTCTTT
CDR3 protein: CASSFGPGMNTEAFF

D gene: .
clone size: .
V gene: TRBV19
J gene: TRBJ1-1
CDR3 DNA: TGTGCCAGTAGGAAGGACAGCCTGAACACTGAAGCTTTCTTT
CDR3 protein: CASRKDSLNTEAFF

D gene: .
clone size: .
V gene: TRBV6-1
J gene: TRBJ2-1
CDR3 DNA: TGTGCCAGCAGTTGGAGGGGAGATGAGCAGTTCTTC
CDR3 protein: CASSWRGDEQFF